This T cell receptor beta chain was recovered during a study of shared clonotypes between healthy human individuals. Naive CD8 cells lacked CD45RO and underwent positive selection for CCR7, leaving out terminally differentiated effector memory CD45RA+ cells. The repertoire was sequenced with immunoSEQ multiplex PCR; TCRdb's copy has only in-frame clones and lacks some. The data show about 2 million clones, about 95% seen once. CDR1 is GTSNPN and CDR2 is SVGIG in the germline V gene (reference sequence). The V end lost 0 bases, the J end lost 0 bases, and 10 bases lay between the germline ends. The CDR3 is 15 residues long. This clone appeared once.

The TCR was taken from a man between 18 and 29 years old in good health. Sequencing was performed on naive CD8+ T cells sorted from blood. The chain carries TRBV30 and TRBJ2-3; D may be TRBD2 (6 bases). CDR3 amino acids: CAWSVLAPSTDTQYF. The CDR3 DNA reads as TGTGCCTGGAGTGTTCTAGCGCCCAGCACAGATACGCAGTATTTT.